The rows below give T cell receptor beta chains drawn from one sample of a study of PD-L1 blockade in urothelial cancer. This table comes from immunoSEQ multiplex PCR, and its TCRdb copy is limited to in-frame clones, with some not included. Of about 76,000 clones listed, roughly 84% are singletons. The sample here was PBMCs, taken around atezolizumab (anti-PD-L1) treatment. Source of these receptors: a man in his 70s with urothelial cancer. The CDR3 runs from the conserved cysteine through the conserved F or W. Fields, in order: CDR3 protein, CDR3 DNA, J gene, clone size, V gene, D gene. A D gene is named only where the DNA matches it firmly. Clone size is shown for a subset of rows, as once, few, many or a class of expanded clone.

CDR3 protein: CASSSVPYEQYF
CDR3 DNA: TGTGCCAGCAGTTCAGTCCCCTACGAGCAGTACTTC
J gene: TRBJ2-7
clone size: .
V gene: TRBV28
D gene: .

CDR3 protein: CASSSGRRDTGELFF
CDR3 DNA: TGTGCCAGCAGCTCCGGGAGACGCGACACCGGGGAGCTGTTTTTT
J gene: TRBJ2-2
clone size: .
V gene: TRBV7-3
D gene: .

CDR3 protein: CASSLGQGLGYTF
CDR3 DNA: TGTGCCAGCAGTCTCGGACAGGGGCTCGGCTACACCTTC
J gene: TRBJ1-2
clone size: .
V gene: TRBV6-5
D gene: TRBD1

CDR3 protein: CAISVVRQGPYWSNVLTF
CDR3 DNA: TGTGCCATCAGTGTGGTCCGACAGGGGCCTTACTGGAGCAACGTCCTGACTTTC
J gene: TRBJ2-6
clone size: .
V gene: TRBV10-3
D gene: TRBD1

CDR3 protein: CASRPGQGAHEQYF
CDR3 DNA: TGTGCCAGTCGGCCGGGACAGGGCGCCCACGAGCAGTACTTC
J gene: TRBJ2-7
clone size: .
V gene: TRBV19
D gene: TRBD1

CDR3 protein: CASCTGFNQPQHF
CDR3 DNA: TGTGCCAGCTGTACAGGGTTCAATCAGCCCCAGCATTTT
J gene: TRBJ1-5
clone size: .
V gene: TRBV28
D gene: .

CDR3 protein: CASSSGLFVNNEQFF
CDR3 DNA: TGTGCCAGCAGTTCGGGACTATTCGTGAACAATGAGCAGTTCTTC
J gene: TRBJ2-1
clone size: .
V gene: TRBV28
D gene: TRBD2

CDR3 protein: CAWSRTGDGEKLFF
CDR3 DNA: TGTGCCTGGAGCCGGACAGGGGATGGAGAAAAACTGTTTTTT
J gene: TRBJ1-4
clone size: .
V gene: TRBV30
D gene: TRBD1

CDR3 protein: CSSRTSLDEQFF
CDR3 DNA: TGCAGCTCAAGGACTAGCCTGGATGAGCAGTTCTTC
J gene: TRBJ2-1
clone size: .
V gene: TRBV29-1
D gene: TRBD2

CDR3 protein: CASSEAFGTSFPDTQYF
CDR3 DNA: TGTGCCAGCAGTGAAGCCTTCGGGACTAGCTTCCCAGATACGCAGTATTTT
J gene: TRBJ2-3
clone size: .
V gene: TRBV6-1
D gene: TRBD2

CDR3 protein: CASSIQPLHLYNEQFF
CDR3 DNA: TGTGCCAGCAGTATACAGCCCCTCCACCTTTACAATGAGCAGTTCTTC
J gene: TRBJ2-1
clone size: .
V gene: TRBV6-4
D gene: .

CDR3 protein: CASSSYSTDYGYTF
CDR3 DNA: TGTGCCAGCAGCTCTTACAGCACCGACTATGGCTACACCTTC
J gene: TRBJ1-2
clone size: .
V gene: TRBV5-6
D gene: .

CDR3 protein: CASSLSNTGELFF
CDR3 DNA: TGTGCCAGCTCACTCTCGAACACCGGGGAGCTGTTTTTT
J gene: TRBJ2-2
clone size: .
V gene: TRBV18
D gene: .

CDR3 protein: CATSETHQPQHF
CDR3 DNA: TGTGCCACCTCGGAGACCCATCAGCCCCAGCATTTT
J gene: TRBJ1-5
clone size: .
V gene: TRBV6-1
D gene: .

CDR3 protein: CASSFQGATEAFF
CDR3 DNA: TGTGCCAGCAGCTTTCAGGGGGCAACTGAAGCTTTCTTT
J gene: TRBJ1-1
clone size: .
V gene: TRBV11-2
D gene: TRBD1

CDR3 protein: CASTLDSLSGGYTF
CDR3 DNA: TGTGCCAGTACCCTGGACAGCCTATCGGGTGGCTACACCTTC
J gene: TRBJ1-2
clone size: few
V gene: TRBV19
D gene: .

CDR3 protein: CASSAQPGQGASGQFF
CDR3 DNA: TGTGCCAGCAGCGCGCAACCGGGACAGGGGGCATCCGGGCAGTTCTTC
J gene: TRBJ2-1
clone size: .
V gene: TRBV11-2
D gene: TRBD1

CDR3 protein: CASSLGTVPNTEAFF
CDR3 DNA: TGTGCCAGCAGCTTAGGGACAGTCCCGAACACTGAAGCTTTCTTT
J gene: TRBJ1-1
clone size: .
V gene: TRBV5-5
D gene: TRBD1

CDR3 protein: CASSLEIAVQETQYF
CDR3 DNA: TGTGCCAGCAGCTTAGAAATAGCGGTCCAAGAGACCCAGTACTTC
J gene: TRBJ2-5
clone size: .
V gene: TRBV11-2
D gene: .

CDR3 protein: CASSIDKPLSGNTIYF
CDR3 DNA: TGTGCCAGTAGTATAGACAAGCCACTCTCTGGAAACACCATATATTTT
J gene: TRBJ1-3
clone size: .
V gene: TRBV19
D gene: .

CDR3 protein: CASSLGTSGKGGSYEQYF
CDR3 DNA: TGTGCCAGCAGCTTAGGGACTAGCGGGAAGGGAGGGTCCTACGAGCAGTACTTC
J gene: TRBJ2-7
clone size: .
V gene: TRBV7-8
D gene: TRBD2

CDR3 protein: CASSPTATNEKLFF
CDR3 DNA: TGTGCCAGCTCACCGACAGCAACTAATGAAAAACTGTTTTTT
J gene: TRBJ1-4
clone size: .
V gene: TRBV18
D gene: .

CDR3 protein: CASSQEGQKSQPQHF
CDR3 DNA: TGTGCCAGCAGCCAAGAAGGACAGAAAAGTCAGCCCCAGCATTTT
J gene: TRBJ1-5
clone size: .
V gene: TRBV4-2
D gene: .

CDR3 protein: CASSPDPSTGGYEQYF
CDR3 DNA: TGCGCCAGCAGCCCTGATCCATCGACAGGGGGCTACGAGCAGTACTTC
J gene: TRBJ2-7
clone size: .
V gene: TRBV5-1
D gene: TRBD1

CDR3 protein: CASSLHGVGQPQHF
CDR3 DNA: TGTGCCAGCAGTTTACACGGGGTAGGGCAGCCCCAGCATTTT
J gene: TRBJ1-5
clone size: .
V gene: TRBV28
D gene: .

CDR3 protein: CASSLSQVYGYTF
CDR3 DNA: TGTGCCAGCAGCTTAAGTCAGGTCTATGGCTACACCTTC
J gene: TRBJ1-2
clone size: .
V gene: TRBV7-3
D gene: .

CDR3 protein: CSPVRDSMDEQYF
CDR3 DNA: TGCTCCCCCGTCCGGGACTCTATGGACGAGCAGTACTTC
J gene: TRBJ2-7
clone size: .
V gene: TRBV5-5
D gene: .

CDR3 protein: CASSPRDSPGEQYF
CDR3 DNA: TGTGCCAGCAGCCCGCGGGACAGCCCCGGGGAGCAGTACTTC
J gene: TRBJ2-7
clone size: .
V gene: TRBV7-6
D gene: .

CDR3 protein: CASSVEDSPYEQYF
CDR3 DNA: TGTGCCAGCAGCGTAGAGGACAGTCCCTACGAGCAGTACTTC
J gene: TRBJ2-7
clone size: .
V gene: TRBV9
D gene: .

CDR3 protein: CASSGLAKETQYF
CDR3 DNA: TGTGCCAGCAGTGGCCTAGCTAAAGAGACCCAGTACTTC
J gene: TRBJ2-5
clone size: .
V gene: TRBV6-1
D gene: .

CDR3 protein: CAISDSSGTSGRGRETQYF
CDR3 DNA: TGTGCCATCAGTGATTCATCCGGGACTAGCGGGAGAGGGAGAGAGACCCAGTACTTC
J gene: TRBJ2-5
clone size: .
V gene: TRBV10-3
D gene: TRBD2

CDR3 protein: CASRGQLNYGYTF
CDR3 DNA: TGTGCCAGCAGAGGACAGTTGAACTATGGCTACACCTTC
J gene: TRBJ1-2
clone size: .
V gene: TRBV6-5
D gene: .

CDR3 protein: CASRAGTGGFSYGYTF
CDR3 DNA: TGTGCCAGCAGGGCCGGGACAGGGGGCTTTAGCTATGGCTACACCTTC
J gene: TRBJ1-2
clone size: .
V gene: TRBV28
D gene: TRBD1

CDR3 protein: CASSLAATGLAVTDTQYF
CDR3 DNA: TGTGCCAGCAGCTTAGCGGCGACAGGTCTAGCAGTAACAGATACGCAGTATTTT
J gene: TRBJ2-3
clone size: .
V gene: TRBV7-9
D gene: .

CDR3 protein: CASSEGTGVNQPQHF
CDR3 DNA: TGTGCCAGCAGCGAGGGGACAGGGGTCAATCAGCCCCAGCATTTT
J gene: TRBJ1-5
clone size: .
V gene: TRBV9
D gene: TRBD1

CDR3 protein: CASGRGLAKNIQYF
CDR3 DNA: TGTGCCAGCGGAAGGGGGTTAGCCAAAAACATTCAGTACTTC
J gene: TRBJ2-4
clone size: .
V gene: TRBV5-5
D gene: .

CDR3 protein: CASSPGSSYEQYF
CDR3 DNA: TGTGCCAGCAGCCCGGGTAGCTCCTACGAGCAGTACTTC
J gene: TRBJ2-7
clone size: .
V gene: TRBV5-4
D gene: .

CDR3 protein: CASSVEAGNEQFF
CDR3 DNA: TGTGCCAGCAGCGTAGAAGCGGGGAATGAGCAGTTCTTC
J gene: TRBJ2-1
clone size: .
V gene: TRBV9
D gene: TRBD2

CDR3 protein: CSVGGTGELFF
CDR3 DNA: TGCAGCGTTGGAGGGACCGGGGAGCTGTTTTTT
J gene: TRBJ2-2
clone size: .
V gene: TRBV29-1
D gene: .

CDR3 protein: CASSMGQGYYGYTF
CDR3 DNA: TGTGCCAGTAGTATGGGGCAGGGATACTATGGCTACACCTTC
J gene: TRBJ1-2
clone size: .
V gene: TRBV19
D gene: .

CDR3 protein: CASSLGLAVNYEQYF
CDR3 DNA: TGTGCCAGCAGCTTGGGACTAGCGGTTAACTACGAGCAGTACTTC
J gene: TRBJ2-7
clone size: .
V gene: TRBV5-4
D gene: TRBD2

CDR3 protein: CSVSAGISTDTQYF
CDR3 DNA: TGCAGCGTTTCCGCGGGGATAAGCACAGATACGCAGTATTTT
J gene: TRBJ2-3
clone size: .
V gene: TRBV29-1
D gene: .

CDR3 protein: CASSLVGLRPDEQYF
CDR3 DNA: TGCGCCAGCAGCTTGGTGGGGCTTCGGCCGGACGAGCAGTACTTC
J gene: TRBJ2-7
clone size: .
V gene: TRBV5-1
D gene: .

CDR3 protein: CATHPGWMNTEAFF
CDR3 DNA: TGTGCCACCCATCCCGGGTGGATGAACACTGAAGCTTTCTTT
J gene: TRBJ1-1
clone size: .
V gene: TRBV19
D gene: .

CDR3 protein: CSVEGQGVGGYTF
CDR3 DNA: TGCAGCGTTGAGGGACAGGGGGTGGGTGGCTACACCTTC
J gene: TRBJ1-2
clone size: once
V gene: TRBV29-1
D gene: TRBD1

CDR3 protein: CASTASGANVLTF
CDR3 DNA: TGTGCCAGTACTGCCTCTGGGGCCAACGTCCTGACTTTC
J gene: TRBJ2-6
clone size: .
V gene: TRBV6-5
D gene: .

CDR3 protein: CASSLEVQGDEQYF
CDR3 DNA: TGCGCCAGCAGCTTGGAGGTCCAAGGAGACGAGCAGTACTTC
J gene: TRBJ2-7
clone size: .
V gene: TRBV5-1
D gene: .

CDR3 protein: CASSAARGSYGYTF
CDR3 DNA: TGTGCCAGCAGTGCGGCCAGGGGCTCCTATGGCTACACCTTC
J gene: TRBJ1-2
clone size: .
V gene: TRBV25-1
D gene: .

CDR3 protein: CASSSTAGGNKPQHF
CDR3 DNA: TGTGCCAGTAGTTCCACGGCCGGGGGTAATAAGCCCCAGCATTTT
J gene: TRBJ1-5
clone size: .
V gene: TRBV19
D gene: .

CDR3 protein: CASSLGLAGILLTDTQYF
CDR3 DNA: TGCGCCAGCAGCTTAGGACTAGCGGGGATCCTATTAACAGATACGCAGTATTTT
J gene: TRBJ2-3
clone size: .
V gene: TRBV5-1
D gene: TRBD2

CDR3 protein: CASAQDGSLYEQYF
CDR3 DNA: TGCGCCAGCGCCCAAGACGGGAGTCTTTACGAGCAGTACTTC
J gene: TRBJ2-7
clone size: .
V gene: TRBV5-1
D gene: .

CDR3 protein: CASSLAGGLTGELFF
CDR3 DNA: TGTGCCAGCAGTTTGGCGGGAGGGTTAACCGGGGAGCTGTTTTTT
J gene: TRBJ2-2
clone size: .
V gene: TRBV27
D gene: TRBD2

CDR3 protein: CASSASTSGSQKSYNEQFF
CDR3 DNA: TGTGCCAGCAGCGCCTCGACTAGCGGGAGTCAAAAATCCTACAATGAGCAGTTCTTC
J gene: TRBJ2-1
clone size: .
V gene: TRBV9
D gene: TRBD2

CDR3 protein: CASSLYGGRDRGFYGYTF
CDR3 DNA: TGTGCCAGCAGTTTATACGGAGGCCGGGACAGGGGGTTCTACGGCTACACCTTC
J gene: TRBJ1-2
clone size: .
V gene: TRBV27
D gene: TRBD1

CDR3 protein: CASLPGQIYGYTF
CDR3 DNA: TGTGCCAGCCTCCCGGGACAGATCTATGGCTACACCTTC
J gene: TRBJ1-2
clone size: .
V gene: TRBV2
D gene: TRBD1

CDR3 protein: CASSLGLAGETQYF
CDR3 DNA: TGTGCCAGCAGTTTAGGGCTAGCGGGAGAGACCCAGTACTTC
J gene: TRBJ2-5
clone size: .
V gene: TRBV27
D gene: TRBD2

CDR3 protein: CASSTPITGELFF
CDR3 DNA: TGTGCCAGCAGTACTCCTATCACCGGGGAGCTGTTTTTT
J gene: TRBJ2-2
clone size: .
V gene: TRBV28
D gene: .

CDR3 protein: CASSQENSGDPDTQYF
CDR3 DNA: TGCGCCAGCAGCCAAGAAAATTCAGGGGACCCAGATACGCAGTATTTT
J gene: TRBJ2-3
clone size: .
V gene: TRBV4-1
D gene: .

CDR3 protein: CASSSPTGITEAFF
CDR3 DNA: TGTGCCAGCAGCTCCCCTACAGGGATCACTGAAGCTTTCTTT
J gene: TRBJ1-1
clone size: .
V gene: TRBV5-4
D gene: .